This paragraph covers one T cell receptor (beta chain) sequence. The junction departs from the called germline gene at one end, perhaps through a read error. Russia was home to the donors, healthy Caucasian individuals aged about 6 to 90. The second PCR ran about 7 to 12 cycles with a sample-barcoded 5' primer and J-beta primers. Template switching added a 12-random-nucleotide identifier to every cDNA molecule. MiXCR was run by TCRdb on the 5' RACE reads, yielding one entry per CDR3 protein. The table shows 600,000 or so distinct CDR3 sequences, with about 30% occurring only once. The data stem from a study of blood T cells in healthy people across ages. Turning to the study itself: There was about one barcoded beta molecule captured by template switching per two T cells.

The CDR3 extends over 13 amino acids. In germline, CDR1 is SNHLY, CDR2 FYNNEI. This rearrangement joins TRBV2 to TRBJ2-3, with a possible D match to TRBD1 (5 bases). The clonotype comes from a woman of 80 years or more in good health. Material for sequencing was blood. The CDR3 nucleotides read TGTGCCAGCAATTTTGGGCGCACAGGTACGCAGTATTTT. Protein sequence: CASNFGRTGTQYF. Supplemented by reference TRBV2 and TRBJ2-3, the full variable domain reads EPEVTQTPSHQVTQMGQEVILRCVPISNHLYFYWYRQILGQKVEFLVSFYNNEISEKSEIFDDQFSVERPDGSNFTLKIRSTKLEDSAMYFCASNFGRTGTQYFGPGTRLTVL.